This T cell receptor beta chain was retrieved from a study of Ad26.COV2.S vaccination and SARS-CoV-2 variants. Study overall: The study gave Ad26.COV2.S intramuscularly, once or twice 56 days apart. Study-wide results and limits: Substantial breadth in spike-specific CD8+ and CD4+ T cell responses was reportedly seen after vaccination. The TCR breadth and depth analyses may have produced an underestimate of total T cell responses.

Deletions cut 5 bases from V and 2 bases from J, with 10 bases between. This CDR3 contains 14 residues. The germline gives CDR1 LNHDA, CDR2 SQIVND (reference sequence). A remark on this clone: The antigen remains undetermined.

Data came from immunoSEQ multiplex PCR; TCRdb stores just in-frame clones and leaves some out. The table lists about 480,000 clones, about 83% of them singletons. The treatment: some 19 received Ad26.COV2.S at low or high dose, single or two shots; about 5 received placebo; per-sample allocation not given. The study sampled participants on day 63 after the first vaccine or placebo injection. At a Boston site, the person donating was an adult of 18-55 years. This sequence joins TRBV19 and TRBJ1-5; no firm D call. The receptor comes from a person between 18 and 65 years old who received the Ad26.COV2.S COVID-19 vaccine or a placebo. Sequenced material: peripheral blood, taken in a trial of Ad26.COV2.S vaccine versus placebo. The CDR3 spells CASSESRGNQPQHF. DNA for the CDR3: TGTGCCAGTAGTGAATCGCGGGGCAATCAGCCCCAGCATTTT. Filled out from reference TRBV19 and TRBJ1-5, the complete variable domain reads DGGITQSPKYLFRKEGQNVTLSCEQNLNHDAMYWYRQDPGQGLRLIYYSQIVNDFQKGDIAEGYSVSREKKESFPLTVTSAQKNPTAFYLCASSESRGNQPQHFGDGTRLSIL.